Below are 16 T cell receptor beta chains sequenced from a single sample in a study of control samples from healthy donors and cancer patients. Only in-frame clones appear in the TCRdb table, and some are missing; sequencing was by immunoSEQ multiplex PCR. Of about 170,000 clones in the sample, 91% were seen once. The source material was blood. The receptors here all came from a woman in her twenties or thirties in good health.

The sample holds a few counts of this clone. The J gene is TRBJ2-1, the V gene TRBV19, with 8 bases that match TRBD2. Germline CDR1 reads LNHDA; CDR2 reads SQIVND (reference sequence). This CDR3 contains 14 residues. The J segment lost 7 bases and the V segment lost 2 bases, leaving 4 bases of the junction unmatched. CDR3 in amino acids: CASSITGGGNEQFF. The DNA of the CDR3 is TGTGCCAGTAGTATAACGGGAGGGGGGAATGAGCAGTTCTTC.

This clone appeared once. The chain joins TRBV27 to TRBJ1-2, with 7 bases that match TRBD1. The CDR3 extends over 14 amino acids. CDR1 MNHEY and CDR2 SMNVEV come from the germline V gene (reference sequence). The trim removed 4 bases at V and 5 bases at J, leaving 7 bases unmatched. The CDR3 nucleotides are TGTGCCAGCAGTTCTACAGGGGTTCCTTATGGCTACACCTTC. Its translation: CASSSTGVPYGYTF.

The rearrangement uses TRBV20-1 and TRBJ2-2; no firm D call. This CDR3 is built from 13 residues. Germline V lookup: CDR1 DFQATT, CDR2 SNEGSKA (reference sequence). V was cut by 3 bases and J by 5 bases, with 10 bases left in between. CDR3 region: CSASRVGTGELFF. CDR3 coding DNA: TGCAGTGCTAGTAGGGTAGGGACCGGGGAGCTGTTTTTT.

The chain recombines TRBV7-9 with TRBJ1-5; D is uncertain. V was pared by 7 bases and J by 0 bases, with 7 bases between. Germline V gives CDR1 SEHNR, CDR2 FQNEAQ (reference sequence). The CDR3 has 13 amino acids. This CDR3 is CASTDDSNQPQHF. Written as DNA, the CDR3 is TGTGCCAGCACGGACGATAGCAATCAGCCCCAGCATTTT.

The chain carries TRBV13 and TRBJ2-3; 11 bases align to TRBD2. Trimming cost V 1 base and J 2 bases; bases outside gene matches: 14. The germline gives CDR1 PRHDT, CDR2 FYEKMQ (reference sequence). This CDR3 is 20 amino acids long. The CDR3 protein is CASSLDGALAGAFSTDTQYF. The CDR3 nucleotides are TGTGCCAGCAGCTTAGACGGGGCACTAGCGGGGGCCTTTTCCACAGATACGCAGTATTTT.

The genes are TRBV6-5 and TRBJ2-6; a possible D gene is TRBD1 (6 bases). This CDR3 contains 16 residues. Trimming cost V 2 bases and J 0 bases, with 8 bases left between them. Per germline, CDR1 MNHEY and CDR2 SVGAGI. As DNA, the CDR3 is TGTGCCAGCAGTTACACAGGGAGCTCTGGGGCCAACGTCCTGACTTTC. Encoded protein: CASSYTGSSGANVLTF.

A single count supports this clone. This rearrangement joins TRBV9 to TRBJ2-2; TRBD1 agrees at 11 bases. CDR3 length: 15 amino acids. The ends lost 3 bases at V and 4 bases at J; junction bases unmatched: 2. Germline lookup yields CDR1 SGDLS and CDR2 YYNGEE. CDR3 residues: CASSEGTGGTGELFF. CDR3 in DNA: TGTGCCAGCAGCGAGGGGACAGGGGGCACCGGGGAGCTGTTTTTT.

V usage is TRBV10-3 and J usage is TRBJ2-3; D might be TRBD2 (6 bases). The CDR3 runs to 15 residues. V was cut by 4 bases and J by 1 base, with 12 bases left in between. The V gene's germline CDR1 is ENHRY and CDR2 SYGVKD. This CDR3 is CAISGGGARTDTQYF. For the CDR3, the DNA is TGTGCCATCAGTGGAGGAGGGGCCCGCACAGATACGCAGTATTTT.

As DNA, the CDR3 is TGTGCCAGCAGTGACAGGACCACCTACGAGCAGTACTTC. Its translation is CASSDRTTYEQYF. The chain carries TRBV6-1 and TRBJ2-7; D ambiguous. The V end lost 3 bases, the J end lost 2 bases, and 8 bases lay between the germline ends. The CDR3 length is 13 residues. Per the germline V gene, CDR1 is MNHNS and CDR2 is SASEGT.

The chain employs TRBV4-3 and TRBJ2-3; D is undetermined. V shed 3 bases and J shed 2 bases, with 15 bases lying between them. CDR1 LGHNA and CDR2 YSLEER come from the germline V gene. The CDR3 has 16 amino acids. The DNA of the CDR3 is TGCGCCAGCAGCCAGACCACACCAGAAAACACAGATACGCAGTATTTT. Translated: CASSQTTPENTDTQYF.

The chain combines TRBV30 with TRBJ2-7; TRBD2 aligns across 7 bases. This CDR3 is 13 amino acids long. CDR1 is GTSNPN and CDR2 is SVGIG in the germline V gene (reference sequence). The V segment lost 0 bases and the J segment 3 bases; nucleotides outside the gene matches: 2. In DNA, the CDR3 is TGTGCCTGGAGTGTAATAGCGGGCTACGAGCAGTACTTC. This codes for CAWSVIAGYEQYF.

The genes are TRBV4-2 and TRBJ2-5; 13 bases map to TRBD2. V was pared by 3 bases and J by 1 base, with 2 bases of the junction left unmatched. Germline V lookup: CDR1 LGHNA, CDR2 YNFKEQ. The CDR3 runs to 16 residues. The CDR3 loop reads CASSQGTSGTQETQYF. The CDR3 DNA follows: TGTGCCAGCAGCCAGGGGACTAGCGGGACCCAAGAGACCCAGTACTTC.

This clone was seen just once. This rearrangement joins TRBV7-8 to TRBJ2-5; 8 nucleotides match TRBD2. CDR1 is SGHVS, CDR2 FQNEAQ, per germline. The CDR3 totals 13 residues. V was clipped by 5 bases and J by 4 bases; unmatched bases: 3. As DNA, the CDR3 is TGTGCCAGCAGCCCAGGACTAGCAGAGACCCAGTACTTC. This gives the protein CASSPGLAETQYF.

The rearrangement joins TRBV5-5 to TRBJ1-2, with 9 bases lining up with TRBD1. V gave up 0 bases and J gave up 11 bases; unmatched junction bases: 2. The germline V gene encodes CDR1 SGHKS and CDR2 YYEKEE (reference sequence). The CDR3 has 12 residues. The CDR3 region has the DNA TGTGCCAGCAGCTTGGACAGGGGGCCGTACACCTTC. Residues: CASSLDRGPYTF. The full variable domain, completed using reference TRBV5-5 and TRBJ1-2, is DAGVTQSPTHLIKTRGQQVTLRCSPISGHKSVSWYQQVLGQGPQFIFQYYEKEERGRGNFPDRFSARQFPNYSSELNVNALLLGDSALYLCASSLDRGPYTFGSGTRLTVV.

This chain joins TRBV7-6 and TRBJ1-1; D is uncertain. V shed 1 base and J shed 5 bases, with 11 bases lying between them. This CDR3 spans 14 amino acids. The germline V gene encodes CDR1 SGHVS and CDR2 FNYEAQ. The CDR3, as DNA: TGTGCCAGCAGCTTAGGGCGGCGGGAAACTGAAGCTTTCTTT. Residues: CASSLGRRETEAFF.

This chain connects TRBV27 to TRBJ1-5; the D gene is possibly TRBD1 (6 bases). The germline gives CDR1 MNHEY, CDR2 SMNVEV (reference sequence). Trimming left V 0 bases short and J 5 bases short, with 11 bases between. CDR3 length: 15 amino acids. The CDR3 sequence is CASSLSGGLYQPQHF. The DNA for the CDR3 is TGTGCCAGCAGTTTATCCGGGGGCCTCTATCAGCCCCAGCATTTT.